These T cell receptor beta chains were read from a single sample in a study of T cell responses to AZD1222 COVID-19 vaccine. The assay was immunoSEQ multiplex PCR, and TCRdb's table has in-frame clones only and misses some. Seen here are under 150,000 clones, about nine tenths observed once, and the top ten hold just over 7%. The sample consisted of peripheral blood, taken on day 0 of AZD1222 vaccination. The receptor source for this set is an adult in good health. The CDR3 runs from the conserved cysteine through the conserved F or W. Each record gives: D gene, V gene, J gene, clone size, CDR3 length, CDR3 DNA, CDR3 protein. The D gene is left open where the match is weak. The size of a clone is reported for some rows only, either as once, few or many, or as a class for expanded clones.

TRBD1	TRBV27	TRBJ2-7	.	15	TGTGCCAGCAGTTTAGGACAGGGGGCGGTCTACGAGCAGTACTTC	CASSLGQGAVYEQYF
.	TRBV5-1	TRBJ2-3	.	14	TGCGCCAGCAGCATACAGGGTGGGGCAGATACGCAGTATTTT	CASSIQGGADTQYF
.	TRBV3-1/TRBV3-2	TRBJ1-1	.	14	TGTGCCAGCAACTACGGGACAATCAACACTGAAGCTTTCTTT	CASNYGTINTEAFF
.	TRBV7-9	TRBJ2-1	.	13	TGTGCCAGCATCAAAAGGGGCTACAATGAGCAGTTCTTC	CASIKRGYNEQFF
TRBD1	TRBV7-2	TRBJ1-5	.	19	TGTGCCAGCAGCTCCTGGACAGGGAGGGACATTTATAGCAATCAGCCCCAGCATTTT	CASSSWTGRDIYSNQPQHF
.	TRBV28	TRBJ1-4	.	14	TGTGCCAGCAGTTTACCCGGGCGCGGGGAAAAACTGTTTTTT	CASSLPGRGEKLFF
.	TRBV28	TRBJ2-3	once	15	TGTGCCAGCAGTTTAGGGGGACTCCCCACAGATACGCAGTATTTT	CASSLGGLPTDTQYF
.	TRBV6-5	TRBJ2-7	.	16	TGTGCCAGCAGTTATCTCGACCCGGGCTTGGGCCACGAGCAGTACTTC	CASSYLDPGLGHEQYF
.	TRBV5-1	TRBJ2-5	.	14	TGCGCCAGCAGCTTGGAGGGACATCGTGAGACCCAGTACTTC	CASSLEGHRETQYF
.	TRBV7-2	TRBJ2-1	once	15	TGTGCCAGCAGCCCCTGGGGTAGCTCCTACAATGAGCAGTTCTTC	CASSPWGSSYNEQFF
.	TRBV9	TRBJ2-3	.	14	TGTGCCAGCAGCGTAAGGGTTGGCACAGATACGCAGTATTTT	CASSVRVGTDTQYF
.	TRBV7-2	TRBJ2-2	.	15	TGTGCCAGCAGCAGACCGACAGCGAACACCGGGGAGCTGTTTTTT	CASSRPTANTGELFF
TRBD1	TRBV10-3	TRBJ1-3	.	16	TGTGCCATCAGTCTACTGGACAGGGATTATGGAAACACCATATATTTT	CAISLLDRDYGNTIYF
.	TRBV19	TRBJ1-2	.	14	TGTGCCAGTAACGATCCGGGGGCAGACTATGGCTACACCTTC	CASNDPGADYGYTF
.	TRBV6-5	TRBJ2-7	.	15	TGTGCCAGCAGTTCCTTGACAGGTACAACCTACGAGCAGTACTTC	CASSSLTGTTYEQYF
.	TRBV5-4	TRBJ2-7	.	14	TGTGCCAGCAGCTTGGGGGACCGAGGCTACGAGCAGTACTTC	CASSLGDRGYEQYF
TRBD1	TRBV2	TRBJ1-5	.	15	TGTGCCAGCAGGGTGGGACAGGGGGCGTACCAGCCCCAGCATTTT	CASRVGQGAYQPQHF
TRBD1	TRBV28	TRBJ2-4	.	16	TGTGCCAGCAGTTTGGGGGGACAGGGGGTTAAGAACATTCAGTACTTC	CASSLGGQGVKNIQYF
.	TRBV2	TRBJ1-5	.	17	TGTGCCAGCAGTGAACTCAGGGGAATGAGGAGCAATCAGCCCCAGCATTTT	CASSELRGMRSNQPQHF
TRBD2	TRBV7-2	TRBJ2-5	.	16	TGTGCCAGCAGCTTACAACGGGCTAGCGGGAAAGAGACCCAGTACTTC	CASSLQRASGKETQYF